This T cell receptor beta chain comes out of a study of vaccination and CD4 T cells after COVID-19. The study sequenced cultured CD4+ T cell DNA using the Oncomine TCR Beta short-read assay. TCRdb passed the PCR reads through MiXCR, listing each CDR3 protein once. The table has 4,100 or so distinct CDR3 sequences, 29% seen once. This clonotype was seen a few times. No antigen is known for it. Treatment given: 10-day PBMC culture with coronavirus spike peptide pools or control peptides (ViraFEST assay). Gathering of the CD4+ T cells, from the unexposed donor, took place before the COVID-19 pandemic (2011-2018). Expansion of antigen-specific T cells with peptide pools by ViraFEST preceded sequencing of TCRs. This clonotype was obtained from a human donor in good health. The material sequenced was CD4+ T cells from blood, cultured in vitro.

CDR3 loop: CAITTGTEENYTF. CDR3 nucleotides: TGTGCCATCACTACCGGGACGGAGGAAAACTACACCTTC. V gene TRBV10-3 combines with J gene TRBJ1-2; D is possibly TRBD1 (5 bases). Germline assignment: CDR1 ENHRY and CDR2 SYGVKD. The CDR3 is 13 residues long. V was shortened by 7 bases and J by 10 bases, with 19 bases between the two germline ends.